These 17 T cell receptor beta chains were all obtained from the same sample, sequenced in a study of PD-1 blockade in classical Hodgkin lymphoma. The data were produced by immunoSEQ multiplex PCR, yet TCRdb's version contains in-frame clones alone and is incomplete. Of roughly 15,000 clones in the sample, roughly 80% were seen once. Time point in this sample: cycle 4 day 1 (C4D1), after five to seven weeks of nivolumab. The patients all showed relapse after autologous stem cell transplantation, while their brentuximab vedotin exposure varied. Sequences were derived from peripheral blood mononuclear cells (PBMCs), sampled before the fourth cycle of nivolumab. The source is a human donor with classical Hodgkin lymphoma.

The chain recombines TRBV19 with TRBJ1-1, with a tentative D call TRBD1 (5 bases). The length of the CDR3 is 12 residues. Germline V CDR1 and CDR2: LNHDA, SQIVND (reference sequence). Between the trimmed V and J ends, which lost 6 bases and 6 bases, there was a span of 11 bases. The CDR3 reads CASRSGMAEAFF. CDR3 DNA: TGTGCCAGTAGATCAGGGATGGCTGAAGCTTTCTTT. Full variable domain (missing parts from reference TRBV19 and TRBJ1-1): DGGITQSPKYLFRKEGQNVTLSCEQNLNHDAMYWYRQDPGQGLRLIYYSQIVNDFQKGDIAEGYSVSREKKESFPLTVTSAQKNPTAFYLCASRSGMAEAFFGQGTRLTVV.

This chain uses TRBV7-2 with TRBJ2-7; D remains unclear. The CDR3 runs 13 residues. Germline assignment: CDR1 SGHTA and CDR2 FQGNSA. V lost 5 bases and J lost 3, with 11 bases in between. CDR3 in DNA: TGTGCCAGCAGCCCAGATGGCTTCTACGAGCAGTACTTC. This translates into CASSPDGFYEQYF. Full variable domain (missing parts from reference TRBV7-2 and TRBJ2-7): GAGVSQSPSNKVTEKGKDVELRCDPISGHTALYWYRQSLGQGLEFLIYFQGNSAPDKSGLPSDRFSAERTGGSVSTLTIQRTQQEDSAVYLCASSPDGFYEQYFGPGTRLTVT.

The rearrangement uses TRBV28 and TRBJ1-1, with D perhaps matching TRBD1 (5 bases). The CDR3 runs to 13 residues. V lost 2 bases, J lost 4 bases, and 8 bases lay in between. Germline V gene data show CDR1 as MDHEN and CDR2 as SYDVKM. This CDR3 is CASSLPGSTEAFF. Here the CDR3 DNA reads TGTGCCAGCAGTTTACCAGGGAGCACTGAAGCTTTCTTT.

The chain recombines TRBV4-1 with TRBJ2-2; weak D call: TRBD2 (5 bases). The CDR3 is 16 residues long. Between the trimmed V and J ends, which lost 5 bases and 0 bases, there was a span of 13 bases. The germline CDR1 and CDR2 sequences are MGHRA and YSYEKL. Written as DNA, the CDR3 is TGCGCCAGCAGCGAATACGGGGAGCCGAACACCGGGGAGCTGTTTTTT. Translated: CASSEYGEPNTGELFF.

The chain links TRBV4-1 to TRBJ2-1, with TRBD1 identical over 8 bases. With V trimmed by 0 bases and J by 3 bases, 10 bases remained unmatched. Germline V gene data show CDR1 as MGHRA and CDR2 as YSYEKL. The CDR3 has 18 residues. The CDR3 spells CASSQDPRTGRGYNEQFF. Written as DNA, the CDR3 is TGCGCCAGCAGCCAAGACCCCCGGACAGGGCGGGGCTACAATGAGCAGTTCTTC.

The chain joins TRBV4-3 to TRBJ1-3, with unresolved D. Per germline, CDR1 LGHNA and CDR2 YSLEER. The CDR3 extends over 14 amino acids. Trimming removed 1 base at V and 4 bases at J, with 8 bases between. CDR3 sequence reads: CASSQVSTGNTIYF. In nucleotides, the CDR3 is TGCGCCAGCAGCCAAGTCTCGACAGGAAACACCATATATTTT.

In its sample, this clone was seen once. The junction departs from the called germline gene at one end, perhaps through a read error. The chain recombines TRBV7-7 with TRBJ1-5; unclear D gene. In germline, CDR1 is SSHAT, CDR2 FNYEAQ (reference sequence). The CDR3 spans 15 residues. For the CDR3, the DNA is TGTGCTAGCAGCTTCCTGGGGAGGGCCTGCCAGCCCCAGCATTTT. Its protein is CASSFLGRACQPQHF.

V is TRBV19 and J is TRBJ1-1, with TRBD1 matching 8 bases. The CDR3 loop spans 17 amino acids. Losses at the gene ends were 6 bases for V and 0 bases for J; bases not matched to a gene: 12. Germline lookup yields CDR1 LNHDA and CDR2 SQIVND (reference sequence). CDR3 in amino acids: CASRKDRVEFLNTEAFF. DNA of the CDR3: TGTGCCAGTAGAAAGGACAGGGTCGAGTTTCTGAACACTGAAGCTTTCTTT.

The J gene is TRBJ1-2, the V gene TRBV27, with 9 bases aligning to TRBD1. Germline values: CDR1 MNHEY, CDR2 SMNVEV (reference sequence). Trimming at V came to 7 bases and at J to 3 bases, leaving 9 bases not matched to a gene. The CDR3 consists of 15 residues. In nucleotides, the CDR3 is TGTGCCAGCAAATATCGAACAGGGGGCGACTATGGCTACACCTTC. This encodes CASKYRTGGDYGYTF.

The chain combines TRBV5-6 with TRBJ1-5; 7 bases line up with TRBD1. The CDR3 is made up of 15 amino acids. V lost 4 bases, J lost 6 bases, and 10 bases stayed unmatched. Looked up from germline, CDR1 is SGHDT and CDR2 is YYEEEE. CDR3 amino acids: CASSPAGGAAQPQHF. In nucleotides, the CDR3 is TGTGCCAGCAGCCCTGCAGGGGGAGCGGCTCAGCCCCAGCATTTT.

The genes are TRBV7-9 and TRBJ1-1; possible D gene TRBD1, 5 bases. V dropped 8 bases and J dropped 4 bases, with 17 bases sitting between them. Germline values: CDR1 SEHNR, CDR2 FQNEAQ (reference sequence). This CDR3 is 14 amino acids long. The CDR3 spells CASGYFRGGTEAFF. The CDR3 nucleotides are TGTGCCAGCGGATATTTCCGCGGGGGCACTGAAGCTTTCTTT.

The chain has TRBV6-5 and TRBJ2-6, with D tentatively TRBD1 (6 bases). CDR1 MNHEY and CDR2 SVGAGI come from the germline V gene. The ends were cut back, 10 bases at V and 0 bases at J, with 10 bases in the middle. This CDR3 spans 14 amino acids. As DNA, the CDR3 is TGTGCCACCGAAGGGGGCTCTGGGGCCAACGTCCTGACTTTC. Translated: CATEGGSGANVLTF.

This clone occurred a few times. The chain employs TRBV4-1 and TRBJ1-2; D might be TRBD1 (6 bases). V dropped 4 bases and J dropped 10 bases, with 25 bases sitting between them. CDR3 length equals 16 residues. Germline-derived CDR1 and CDR2 are MGHRA and YSYEKL. Here the CDR3 DNA reads TGCGCCAGCAGCCCCCTAGGGGGATCCGAATCCCCTACCTACACCTTC. This codes for CASSPLGGSESPTYTF.

The gene calls are TRBV9 and TRBJ2-1; D perhaps matches TRBD2 (8 bases). CDR3 length equals 17 residues. Germline CDR1 is SGDLS and CDR2 is YYNGEE. The V end lost 4 bases, the J end lost 4 bases, and 21 bases lay between the germline ends. Here the CDR3 reads CASSQGGLEKRYNEQFF. CDR3 in DNA: TGTGCCAGCAGCCAGGGGGGACTAGAGAAAAGATACAATGAGCAGTTCTTC.

This clone showed up just a few times. V and J are TRBV6-5 and TRBJ1-6; D is possibly TRBD1 (5 bases). V lost 0 bases and J lost 6, with 12 bases in between. Germline V gene data show CDR1 as MNHEY and CDR2 as SVGAGI. The CDR3 contains 16 residues. The CDR3 protein is CASSYSYLQGNSPLHF. The CDR3 DNA sequence: TGTGCCAGCAGTTACTCGTATCTCCAGGGTAATTCACCCCTCCACTTT.

This clone was seen a single time. The chain recombines TRBV6-6 with TRBJ2-7, with TRBD1 matching 11 bases. The ends lost 5 bases at V and 6 bases at J; junction bases unmatched: 6. Germline CDR1 reads MNHNY; CDR2 reads SVGAGI (reference sequence). This CDR3 comprises 14 residues. In nucleotides, the CDR3 is TGTGCCAGCAGTAAAGGGACAGGGGGTTTCGAGCAGTACTTC. This sequence encodes CASSKGTGGFEQYF.

This chain joins TRBV12-5 and TRBJ1-1; tentatively, D is TRBD1 (5 bases). CDR1 is LGHNT, CDR2 FRNRAP, per germline. CDR3 size: 15 residues. With 0 bases removed from V and 5 bases from J, the gap between germline ends came to 13 bases. The CDR3 region has the DNA TGTGCTAGTGGTTTGGTACTAGGCCGGGGGACTGAAGCTTTCTTT. Its protein is CASGLVLGRGTEAFF.